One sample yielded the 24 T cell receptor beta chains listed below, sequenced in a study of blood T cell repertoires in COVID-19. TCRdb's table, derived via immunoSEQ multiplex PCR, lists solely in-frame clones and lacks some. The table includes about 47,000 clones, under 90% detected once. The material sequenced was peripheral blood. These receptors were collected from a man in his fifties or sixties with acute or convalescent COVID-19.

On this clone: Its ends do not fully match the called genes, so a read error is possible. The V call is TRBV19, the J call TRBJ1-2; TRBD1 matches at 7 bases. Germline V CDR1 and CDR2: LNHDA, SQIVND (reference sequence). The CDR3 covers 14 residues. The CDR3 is CASRIGTDNYGYTF. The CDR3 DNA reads TGTGCCAGTAGGATAGGGACAGATAACTATGGCTACACCTTC.

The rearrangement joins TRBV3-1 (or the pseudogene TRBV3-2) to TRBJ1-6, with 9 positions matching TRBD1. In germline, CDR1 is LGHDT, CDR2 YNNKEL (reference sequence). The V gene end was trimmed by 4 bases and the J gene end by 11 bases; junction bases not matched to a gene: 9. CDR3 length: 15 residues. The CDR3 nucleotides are TGTGCCAGCAGCCTGGCCGGGACAGGGCGGACACCCCTCCACTTT. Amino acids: CASSLAGTGRTPLHF.

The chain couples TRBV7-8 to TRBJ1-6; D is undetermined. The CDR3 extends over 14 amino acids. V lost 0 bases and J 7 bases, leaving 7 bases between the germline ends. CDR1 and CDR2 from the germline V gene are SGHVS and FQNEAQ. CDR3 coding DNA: TGTGCCAGCAGCTTAGCTCTCCGGAATTCACCCCTCCACTTT. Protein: CASSLALRNSPLHF.

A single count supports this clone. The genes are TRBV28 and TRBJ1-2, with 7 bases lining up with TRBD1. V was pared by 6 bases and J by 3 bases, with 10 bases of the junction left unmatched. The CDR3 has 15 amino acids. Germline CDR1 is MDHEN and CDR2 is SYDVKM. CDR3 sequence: CASSSDRVSYYGYTF. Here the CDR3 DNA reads TGTGCCAGCAGCTCCGACAGGGTGTCTTACTATGGCTACACCTTC.

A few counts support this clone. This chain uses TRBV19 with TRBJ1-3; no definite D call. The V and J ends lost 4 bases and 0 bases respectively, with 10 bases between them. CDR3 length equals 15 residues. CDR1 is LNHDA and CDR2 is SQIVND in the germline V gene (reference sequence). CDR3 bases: TGTGCCAGTAGTACCTCGAGCTCCTCTGGAAACACCATATATTTT. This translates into CASSTSSSSGNTIYF.

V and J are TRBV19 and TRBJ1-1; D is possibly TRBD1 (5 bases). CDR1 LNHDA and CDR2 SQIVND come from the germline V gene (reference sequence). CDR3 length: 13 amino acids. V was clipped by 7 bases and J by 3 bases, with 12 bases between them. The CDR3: CASIPRGDTEAFF. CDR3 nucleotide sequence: TGTGCCAGTATCCCTCGGGGGGACACTGAAGCTTTCTTT.

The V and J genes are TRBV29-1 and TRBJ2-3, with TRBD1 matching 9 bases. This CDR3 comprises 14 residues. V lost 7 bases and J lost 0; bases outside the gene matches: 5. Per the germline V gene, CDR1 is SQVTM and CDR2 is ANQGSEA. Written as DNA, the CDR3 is TGCAGCGCTACAGGGGGCTGGAGCACAGATACGCAGTATTTT. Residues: CSATGGWSTDTQYF.

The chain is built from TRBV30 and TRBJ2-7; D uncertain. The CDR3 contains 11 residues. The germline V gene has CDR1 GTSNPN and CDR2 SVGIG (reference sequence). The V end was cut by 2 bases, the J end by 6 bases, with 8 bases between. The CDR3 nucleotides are TGTGCCTGGAGTTTTTCGGTCGAGCAGTACTTC. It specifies CAWSFSVEQYF.

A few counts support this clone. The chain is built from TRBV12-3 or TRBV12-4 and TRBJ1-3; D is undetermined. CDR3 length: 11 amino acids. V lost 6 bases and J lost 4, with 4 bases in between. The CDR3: CASSQGNTIYF. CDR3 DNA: TGTGCCAGCAGCCAAGGAAACACCATATATTTT.

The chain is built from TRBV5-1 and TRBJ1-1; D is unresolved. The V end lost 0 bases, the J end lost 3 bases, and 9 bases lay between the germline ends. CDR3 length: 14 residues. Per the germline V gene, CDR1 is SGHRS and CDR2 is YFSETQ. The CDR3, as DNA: TGCGCCAGCAGCTTGGGGAATCGGGACACTGAAGCTTTCTTT. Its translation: CASSLGNRDTEAFF.

Here the CDR3 reads CASSYSTRYEQYF. The CDR3 DNA sequence: TGTGCCAGCAGTTACAGCACCCGCTACGAGCAGTACTTC. The gene calls are TRBV6-5 and TRBJ2-7; D gene ambiguous. Trimming stripped 2 bases from V and 3 bases from J, with 8 bases between. This CDR3 spans 13 amino acids. From germline, CDR1 is MNHEY and CDR2 SVGAGI.

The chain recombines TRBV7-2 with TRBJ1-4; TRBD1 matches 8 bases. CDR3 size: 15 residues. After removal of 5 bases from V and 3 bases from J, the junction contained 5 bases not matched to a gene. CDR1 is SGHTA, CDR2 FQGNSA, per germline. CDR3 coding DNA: TGTGCCAGCAGCCCTGACAGGGGAGCTAATGAAAAACTGTTTTTT. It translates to CASSPDRGANEKLFF. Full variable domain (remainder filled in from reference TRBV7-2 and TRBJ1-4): GAGVSQSPSNKVTEKGKDVELRCDPISGHTALYWYRQSLGQGLEFLIYFQGNSAPDKSGLPSDRFSAERTGGSVSTLTIQRTQQEDSAVYLCASSPDRGANEKLFFGSGTQLSVL.

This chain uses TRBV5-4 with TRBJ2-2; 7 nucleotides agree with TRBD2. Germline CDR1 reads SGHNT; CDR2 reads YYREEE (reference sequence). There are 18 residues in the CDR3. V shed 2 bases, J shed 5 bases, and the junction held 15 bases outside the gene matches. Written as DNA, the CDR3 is TGTGCCAGCAGCTTAAGTGGTTCGGCAGGGAGGGTTACCGGGGAGCTGTTTTTT. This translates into CASSLSGSAGRVTGELFF.

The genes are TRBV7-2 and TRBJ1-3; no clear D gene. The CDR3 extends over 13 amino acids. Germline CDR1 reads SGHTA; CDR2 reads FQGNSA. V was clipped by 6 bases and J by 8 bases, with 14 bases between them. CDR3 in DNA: TGTGCCAGCAGTAAACAGACGGGAGACACCATATATTTT. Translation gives CASSKQTGDTIYF.

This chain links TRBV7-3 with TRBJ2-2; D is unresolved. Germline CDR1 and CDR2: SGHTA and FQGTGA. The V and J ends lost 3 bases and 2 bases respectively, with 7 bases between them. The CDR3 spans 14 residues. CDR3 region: CASSFETNTGELFF. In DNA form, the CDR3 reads TGTGCCAGCAGCTTTGAGACAAACACCGGGGAGCTGTTTTTT.

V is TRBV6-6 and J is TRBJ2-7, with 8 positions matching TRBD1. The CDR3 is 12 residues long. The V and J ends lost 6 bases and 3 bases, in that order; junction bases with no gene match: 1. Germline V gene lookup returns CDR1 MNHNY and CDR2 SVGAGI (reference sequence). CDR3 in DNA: TGTGCCAGCAGCGGACAGGGCTACGAGCAGTACTTC. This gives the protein CASSGQGYEQYF.

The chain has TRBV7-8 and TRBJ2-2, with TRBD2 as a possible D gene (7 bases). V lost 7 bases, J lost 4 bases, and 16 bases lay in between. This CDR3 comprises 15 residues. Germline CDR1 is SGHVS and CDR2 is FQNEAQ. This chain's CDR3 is CASTLGGPGTGELFF. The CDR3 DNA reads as TGTGCCAGCACATTGGGGGGGCCGGGCACCGGGGAGCTGTTTTTT.

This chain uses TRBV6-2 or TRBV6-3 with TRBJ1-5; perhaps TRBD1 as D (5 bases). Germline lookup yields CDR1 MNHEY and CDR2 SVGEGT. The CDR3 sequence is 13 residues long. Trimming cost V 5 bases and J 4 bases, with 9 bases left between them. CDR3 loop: CASSIRGNQPQHF. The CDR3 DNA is TGTGCCAGCAGTATAAGGGGAAATCAGCCCCAGCATTTT.

CDR3: CASSLSQGAGHEQYF. In DNA, the CDR3 is TGTGCCAGCAGCTTATCACAGGGGGCAGGTCACGAGCAGTACTTC. The rearrangement links TRBV7-3 to TRBJ2-7; TRBD1 aligns across 9 bases. The CDR3 runs to 15 residues. Germline V gene lookup returns CDR1 SGHTA and CDR2 FQGTGA. J was trimmed by 5 bases and V by 2 bases; bases with no gene match: 7.

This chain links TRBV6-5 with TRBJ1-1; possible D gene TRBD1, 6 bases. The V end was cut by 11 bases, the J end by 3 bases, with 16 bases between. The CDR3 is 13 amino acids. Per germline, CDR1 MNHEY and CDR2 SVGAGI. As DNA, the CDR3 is TGTGCCCACGCCCGGTACAGGGACACTGAAGCTTTCTTT. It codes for CAHARYRDTEAFF.

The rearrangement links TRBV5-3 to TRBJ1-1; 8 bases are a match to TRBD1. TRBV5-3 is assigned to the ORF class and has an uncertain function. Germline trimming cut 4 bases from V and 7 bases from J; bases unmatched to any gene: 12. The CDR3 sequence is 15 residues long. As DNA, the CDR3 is TGTGCCAGAAGCACTCGGACAGGGAAAGAGGGTGAAGCTTTCTTT. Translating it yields CARSTRTGKEGEAFF.

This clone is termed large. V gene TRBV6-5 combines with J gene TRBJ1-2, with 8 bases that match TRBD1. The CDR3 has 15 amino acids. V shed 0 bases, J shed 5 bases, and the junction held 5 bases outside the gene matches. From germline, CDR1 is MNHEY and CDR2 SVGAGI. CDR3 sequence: CASSYSGTGEYGYTF. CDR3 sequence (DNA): TGTGCCAGCAGTTACTCCGGGACAGGAGAATATGGCTACACCTTC.

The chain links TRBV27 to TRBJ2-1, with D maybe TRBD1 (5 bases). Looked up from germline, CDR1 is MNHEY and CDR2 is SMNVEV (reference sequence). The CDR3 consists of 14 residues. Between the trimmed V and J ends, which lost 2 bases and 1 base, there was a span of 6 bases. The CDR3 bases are TGTGCCAGCAGTTTACAGGGTTCCTACAATGAGCAGTTCTTC. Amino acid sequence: CASSLQGSYNEQFF.

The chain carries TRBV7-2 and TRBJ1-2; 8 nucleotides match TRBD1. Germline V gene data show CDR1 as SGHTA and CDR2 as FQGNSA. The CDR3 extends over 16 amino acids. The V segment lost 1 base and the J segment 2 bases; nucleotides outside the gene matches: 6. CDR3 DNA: TGTGCCAGCAGCTTAGGACCGGGACAGGAAAACTATGGCTACACCTTC. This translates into CASSLGPGQENYGYTF.